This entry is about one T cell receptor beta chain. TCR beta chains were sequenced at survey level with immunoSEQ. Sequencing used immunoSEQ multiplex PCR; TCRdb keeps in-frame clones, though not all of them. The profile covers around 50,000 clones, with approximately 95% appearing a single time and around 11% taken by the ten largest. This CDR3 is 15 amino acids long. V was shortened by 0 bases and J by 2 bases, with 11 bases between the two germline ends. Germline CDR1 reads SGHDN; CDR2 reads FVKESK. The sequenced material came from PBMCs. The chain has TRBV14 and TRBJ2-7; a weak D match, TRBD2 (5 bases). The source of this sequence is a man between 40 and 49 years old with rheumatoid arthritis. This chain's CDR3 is CASSQDQDSPYEQYF. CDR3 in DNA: TGTGCCAGCAGCCAAGATCAGGACTCACCCTACGAGCAGTACTTC.